This T cell receptor (beta chain) was profiled in a study of beta chain features in type 1 diabetes. Study-level background: Healthy donors and patients had similar age, gender and cell yields. Notes on the study in general: Shorter templates may be favored by PCR, equally so in patients and controls. A pattern of fewer insertions and more deletions at VDJ junctions was seen in type 1 diabetes patients.

The CDR3 consists of 15 residues. Per the germline V gene, CDR1 is SNHLY and CDR2 is FYNNEI. Remarks on this clone: Its target is not known. Compared with germline, one end of the junction differs, possibly owing to a read error.

cDNA synthesis used the whole RNA isolate, giving expressed TCRB sequences. The assay was immunoSEQ multiplex PCR, and TCRdb's table has in-frame clones only and misses some. Of 250,000 to 400,000 clones in the sample, approximately 15% were seen once. The chain uses TRBV2 and TRBJ1-5; TRBD1 matches at 9 bases. The sequence was collected from a man aged 25-45 years in good health. Sequenced material: central memory CD4+ T cells from blood. The CDR3 DNA is TGTGCCAGCAGTGGGGGACAGGGCAGCAGTCAGCCCCAGCATTTT. Its protein product is CASSGGQGSSQPQHF.